This TCR beta chain was retrieved from a study of blood T cell repertoires in COVID-19. Looking at the study overall: T cells, B-cell-depleted T cells, or PBMCs supplied cDNA or gDNA.

In the original analysis: The assay estimated nucleated cells by amplifying reference gene primers. Repertoires were generated with immunoSEQ multiplex PCR, while TCRdb's copy carries only in-frame clones and drops some. The DNA was the basis for D and trimming; V, J and clone size are from that table. The sample holds over 200,000 clones, 80% to 90% seen once. Germline-derived CDR1 and CDR2 are SGDLS and YYNGEE. Deletions cut 0 bases from V and 1 base from J, with 7 bases between. The CDR3 loop spans 14 amino acids. The sample consisted of PBMCs or T cells enriched from blood (not recorded which). This receptor was taken from a woman between 50 and 59 years old who had recovered from COVID-19. The V call is TRBV9, the J call TRBJ1-1; D unclear. This CDR3 is CASSVDRENTEAFF. The CDR3 DNA sequence: TGTGCCAGCAGCGTAGACAGAGAGAACACTGAAGCTTTCTTT.